Reported below is one T cell receptor (beta chain). No conserved phenylalanine or tryptophan is present at the end of the CDR3, so a read error is the likely explanation. The sample comes from a study of blood T cell repertoires in COVID-19. Overall study context: Samples came from the United States, Italy and Spain, spanning acute and convalescent COVID-19.

The repertoire was sequenced with immunoSEQ multiplex PCR; TCRdb's copy has only in-frame clones and lacks some. The sample has a few hundred thousand clones, 85% seen once. This receptor was obtained from a woman aged 18-29 years with acute or convalescent COVID-19. Sample: peripheral blood.

The DNA for the CDR3 is TGTGCCAGCAGGTTCGGGAGAGGCTACACCCTC. Protein: CASRFGRGYTL. The V gene is TRBV6-5, the J gene TRBJ1-2; no definite D call. The CDR3 length is 11 residues. Germline V gene lookup returns CDR1 MNHEY and CDR2 SVGAGI. Trimming left V 6 bases short and J 8 bases short, with 10 bases between.